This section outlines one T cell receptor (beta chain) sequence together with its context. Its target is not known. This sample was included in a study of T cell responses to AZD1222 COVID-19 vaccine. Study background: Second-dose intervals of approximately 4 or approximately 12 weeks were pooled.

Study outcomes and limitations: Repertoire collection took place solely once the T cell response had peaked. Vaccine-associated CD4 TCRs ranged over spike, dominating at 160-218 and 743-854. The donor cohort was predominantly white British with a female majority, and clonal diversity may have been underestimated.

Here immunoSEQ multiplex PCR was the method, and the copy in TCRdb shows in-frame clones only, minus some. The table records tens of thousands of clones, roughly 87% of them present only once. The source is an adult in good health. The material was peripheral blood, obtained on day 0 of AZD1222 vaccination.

Here the CDR3 DNA reads TGTGCCAGCAGTTACTCCCCCCAGGGGTACGTGGCTGGCTACACCTTC. Amino acid sequence: CASSYSPQGYVAGYTF. This chain joins TRBV6-5 and TRBJ1-2; a possible D gene is TRBD1 (6 bases). The V end was cut by 0 bases, the J end by 7 bases, with 18 bases between. This CDR3 has 16 amino acids. Germline CDR1 is MNHEY and CDR2 is SVGAGI.